Below, 30 T cell receptor beta chains from the same sample are listed, as sequenced in a study of cytomegalovirus exposure and HLA in healthy donors. PCR primers comprised 60 Vbeta and 13 Jbeta primers. This table comes from immunoSEQ multiplex PCR, and its TCRdb copy is limited to in-frame clones, with some not included. The sample comprises about 120,000 clones, roughly 70% of which are singletons, and less than 3.5% rests with the top ten. The sequencing input was PBMCs. These TCRs come from a woman aged 40 to 49 in good health and CMV-seropositive.

This chain joins TRBV7-9 and TRBJ2-7, with 7 bases aligning to TRBD1. There are 15 residues in the CDR3. After removal of 2 bases from V and 5 bases from J, the junction contained 9 bases not matched to a gene. Germline V gene lookup returns CDR1 SEHNR and CDR2 FQNEAQ (reference sequence). CDR3 in amino acids: CASSLQGGIVNEQYF. DNA of the CDR3: TGTGCCAGCAGCTTACAAGGGGGCATCGTTAACGAGCAGTACTTC.

V gene TRBV4-2 combines with J gene TRBJ1-5; the D is unclear. The germline V gene encodes CDR1 LGHNA and CDR2 YNFKEQ. Trimming cost V 0 bases and J 0 bases, with 3 bases left between them. The CDR3 runs to 14 residues. CDR3 loop: CASSQDYSNQPQHF. CDR3 DNA: TGTGCCAGCAGCCAAGACTATAGCAATCAGCCCCAGCATTTT.

The rearrangement uses TRBV10-3 and TRBJ2-7, with D possibly being TRBD1 (6 bases). The CDR3 extends over 14 amino acids. V lost 10 bases and J lost 6, with 22 bases in between. Germline CDR1 reads ENHRY; CDR2 reads SYGVKD. The CDR3 coding sequence is TGTGCCACCTCAGGGGACGGAGGACGAGGCGAGCAGTACTTC. It specifies CATSGDGGRGEQYF.

The DNA of the CDR3 is TGCAGCGGATTGACAGGGCGCACTGAAGCTTTCTTT. Its translation is CSGLTGRTEAFF. J is TRBJ1-1 and V is TRBV29-1; TRBD1 matches 7 bases. Trimming took 7 bases from V and 4 from J; bases not matched to a gene: 6. Germline V gene lookup returns CDR1 SQVTM and CDR2 ANQGSEA. CDR3 size: 12 residues.

This rearrangement joins TRBV2 to TRBJ1-1; no firm D call. The V gene lost 3 bases and the J gene lost 11 bases, with 10 bases spanning the gap. This CDR3 spans 11 amino acids. Germline loops: CDR1 SNHLY, CDR2 FYNNEI. Here the CDR3 reads CASSDVGRAFF. CDR3 DNA sequence: TGTGCCAGCAGTGATGTGGGGAGGGCTTTCTTT. The entire variable domain, with the rest obtained from reference TRBV2 and TRBJ1-1, is as follows: EPEVTQTPSHQVTQMGQEVILRCVPISNHLYFYWYRQILGQKVEFLVSFYNNEISEKSEIFDDQFSVERPDGSNFTLKIRSTKLEDSAMYFCASSDVGRAFFGQGTRLTVV.

This chain connects TRBV7-3 to TRBJ2-5; no clear D gene. The CDR3 spans 13 residues. Looked up from germline, CDR1 is SGHTA and CDR2 is FQGTGA. Trimming removed 2 bases at V and 6 bases at J, with 10 bases between. The CDR3 DNA reads TGTGCCAGCAGCTTAGGGCAGATGCAGACCCAGTACTTC. Translation: CASSLGQMQTQYF.

J is TRBJ1-6 and V is TRBV27; 11 bases map to TRBD1. Unmatched junction bases numbered 4, after V lost 4 bases and J lost 8 bases. CDR3 length equals 15 residues. Germline V gene data show CDR1 as MNHEY and CDR2 as SMNVEV (reference sequence). This CDR3 is CASSSSGQGDSPLHF. In nucleotides, the CDR3 is TGTGCCAGCAGTTCCTCGGGACAGGGGGATTCACCCCTCCACTTT.

This clone was counted between two and nine times. The chain has TRBV28 and TRBJ2-1; possible D gene TRBD1, 5 bases. The germline V and J ends were trimmed by 7 bases and 0 bases, with 13 bases remaining between them. Germline lookup yields CDR1 MDHEN and CDR2 SYDVKM. The CDR3 runs 15 residues. CDR3 loop: CASTEDTSSYNEQFF. The CDR3 region has the DNA TGTGCCAGCACCGAGGACACCAGCTCCTACAATGAGCAGTTCTTC.

The genes are TRBV19 and TRBJ1-1; D is perhaps TRBD1 (5 bases). The CDR3 runs to 14 residues. V was pared by 7 bases and J by 7 bases, with 19 bases between. Germline V lookup: CDR1 LNHDA, CDR2 SQIVND (reference sequence). The CDR3 spells CASTPRGMGGEAFF. CDR3 in DNA: TGTGCCAGTACTCCACGGGGTATGGGGGGTGAAGCTTTCTTT.

The chain has TRBV18 and TRBJ2-7, with D maybe TRBD1 (5 bases). Trimming removed 0 bases at V and 4 bases at J, with 13 bases between. Germline assignment: CDR1 KGHSH and CDR2 LQKENI. The CDR3 consists of 15 residues. The CDR3 DNA is TGTGCCAGCTCACCACCGGTGGGGCAGGTTTACGAGCAGTACTTC. Translated: CASSPPVGQVYEQYF.

The CDR3 nucleotides are TGCAGCGTTGAGGACTTTCAGAACACTGAAGCTTTCTTT. It yields the protein CSVEDFQNTEAFF. V gene TRBV29-1 combines with J gene TRBJ1-1; no definite D call. The ends were cut back, 3 bases at V and 1 base at J, with 9 bases in the middle. CDR1 and CDR2 from the germline V gene are SQVTM and ANQGSEA. This CDR3 has 13 residues.

This clone was counted once. The chain combines TRBV28 with TRBJ1-1, with 7 bases aligning to TRBD1. The CDR3 loop spans 15 amino acids. Germline V gene lookup returns CDR1 MDHEN and CDR2 SYDVKM. Losses at the gene ends were 6 bases for V and 7 bases for J; bases not matched to a gene: 14. DNA of the CDR3: TGTGCCAGCAGGCAGGGGGGCAGGGGGACTGGTGAAGCTTTCTTT. It is translated as CASRQGGRGTGEAFF.

V gene TRBV30 combines with J gene TRBJ1-1, with D uncertain. Trimming cost V 4 bases and J 0 bases, with 6 bases left between them. The germline V gene has CDR1 GTSNPN and CDR2 SVGIG (reference sequence). The CDR3 is 12 residues long. As DNA, the CDR3 is TGTGCCTGGAACACCCTGAACACTGAAGCTTTCTTT. Translating gives CAWNTLNTEAFF.

The chain employs TRBV19 and TRBJ1-1; 8 bases fit TRBD1. V was pared by 7 bases and J by 8 bases, with 6 bases of the junction left unmatched. The germline CDR1 and CDR2 sequences are LNHDA and SQIVND (reference sequence). CDR3 length: 12 residues. CDR3 coding DNA: TGTGCCAGTATCGGCAGGGGGCGGGAAGCTTTCTTT. Its translation is CASIGRGREAFF.

The rearrangement links TRBV18 to TRBJ2-5; 8 positions agree with TRBD1. The CDR3 totals 13 residues. V lost 6 bases and J lost 3; bases outside the gene matches: 3. Germline CDR1 reads KGHSH; CDR2 reads LQKENI. The chain's CDR3 is CASSRGQEETQYF. DNA for the CDR3: TGTGCCAGCTCCCGGGGACAGGAAGAGACCCAGTACTTC.

The V and J genes are TRBV2 and TRBJ1-2; TRBD1 matches at 11 bases. The germline CDR1 and CDR2 sequences are SNHLY and FYNNEI. After removal of 3 bases from V and 6 bases from J, the junction contained 3 bases not matched to a gene. CDR3 length: 14 amino acids. The DNA of the CDR3 is TGTGCCAGCAGTGAGGGGACAGGGGGTAATGGCTACACCTTC. Its protein is CASSEGTGGNGYTF.

CDR3: CASSRPARNRERNQPQHF. CDR3 bases: TGTGCCAGCAGCCGACCCGCTCGTAACAGAGAAAGAAATCAGCCCCAGCATTTT. V is TRBV7-9 and J is TRBJ1-5; no clear D gene. The CDR3 has 18 amino acids. Looked up from germline, CDR1 is SEHNR and CDR2 is FQNEAQ (reference sequence). Between the trimmed V and J ends, which lost 5 bases and 4 bases, there was a span of 24 bases.

This clone showed up just once. The J gene is TRBJ2-2, the V gene TRBV19; D call uncertain. The length of the CDR3 is 15 residues. The V gene's germline CDR1 is LNHDA and CDR2 SQIVND (reference sequence). Trimming left V 0 bases short and J 7 bases short, with 12 bases between. Here the CDR3 reads CASSIDTYRGGELFF. CDR3 sequence (DNA): TGTGCCAGTAGTATAGATACGTACCGAGGCGGGGAGCTGTTTTTT.

The V gene is TRBV5-4, the J gene TRBJ2-7; a possible D gene is TRBD2 (5 bases). V was clipped by 0 bases and J by 3 bases, with 10 bases between them. Per germline, CDR1 SGHNT and CDR2 YYREEE (reference sequence). The CDR3 contains 14 residues. CDR3 sequence: CASSLGATSYEQYF. The CDR3 coding sequence is TGTGCCAGCAGCTTGGGGGCCACTAGCTACGAGCAGTACTTC.

This chain links TRBV10-3 with TRBJ1-5, with a tentative D call TRBD1 (5 bases). The CDR3 has 14 residues. The V end lost 6 bases, the J end lost 8 bases, and 17 bases lay between the germline ends. In germline, CDR1 is ENHRY, CDR2 SYGVKD. The CDR3 region is CAIRVGGPGEPQHF. DNA for the CDR3: TGTGCCATCAGGGTCGGGGGTCCGGGGGAGCCCCAGCATTTT.

J is TRBJ2-7 and V is TRBV6-5; 7 nucleotides align to TRBD1. There are 14 residues in the CDR3. The germline gives CDR1 MNHEY, CDR2 SVGAGI. Trimming at V came to 8 bases and at J to 0 bases, leaving 7 bases not matched to a gene. The chain's CDR3 is CASCSRDSSYEQYF. The CDR3 region has the DNA TGTGCCAGCTGTTCCAGGGACAGCTCCTACGAGCAGTACTTC.

The chain uses TRBV4-3 and TRBJ2-7; tentative D call: TRBD2 (7 bases). The ends were cut back, 0 bases at V and 4 bases at J, with 16 bases in the middle. The CDR3 contains 16 residues. Germline lookup yields CDR1 LGHNA and CDR2 YSLEER. The CDR3 here is CASSQEFRAGAYEQYF. CDR3 DNA: TGCGCCAGCAGCCAAGAATTTCGGGCGGGGGCGTACGAGCAGTACTTC.

The chain recombines TRBV19 with TRBJ1-1; possibly TRBD1 for D (5 bases). The ends were cut back, 3 bases at V and 5 bases at J, with 10 bases in the middle. Germline CDR1 and CDR2: LNHDA and SQIVND (reference sequence). The CDR3 extends over 13 amino acids. This CDR3 is CASSMTAPTEAFF. The CDR3 coding sequence is TGTGCCAGTAGTATGACAGCTCCTACTGAAGCTTTCTTT.

The chain carries TRBV5-1 and TRBJ1-4; 7 positions agree with TRBD1. After removal of 0 bases from V and 10 bases from J, the junction contained 9 bases not matched to a gene. CDR3 length equals 15 residues. Per germline, CDR1 SGHRS and CDR2 YFSETQ. CDR3 loop: CASSLDRGRAGKLFF. The CDR3 nucleotides read TGCGCCAGCAGCTTGGATAGGGGGCGCGCCGGAAAACTGTTTTTT.

This sequence joins TRBV4-1 and TRBJ2-7, with D maybe TRBD1 (5 bases). Trimming pared 0 bases from V and 3 bases from J, leaving 9 bases between. The CDR3 loop spans 14 amino acids. Germline V lookup: CDR1 MGHRA, CDR2 YSYEKL. The CDR3 reads CASSQDHRNYEQYF. The DNA for the CDR3 is TGCGCCAGCAGCCAAGATCACAGGAACTACGAGCAGTACTTC.

V usage is TRBV4-1 and J usage is TRBJ1-1; the D is unclear. Germline lookup yields CDR1 MGHRA and CDR2 YSYEKL. There are 14 residues in the CDR3. V was trimmed by 0 bases and J by 3 bases, leaving 8 bases between them. This CDR3 is CASSQETTYTEAFF. The CDR3 nucleotides are TGCGCCAGCAGCCAAGAGACAACCTACACTGAAGCTTTCTTT.

V is TRBV9 and J is TRBJ2-1, with a weak D call TRBD2 (5 bases). Germline V gives CDR1 SGDLS, CDR2 YYNGEE. The CDR3 runs 14 residues. V gave up 0 bases and J gave up 6 bases, with 10 bases separating them. DNA of the CDR3: TGTGCCAGCAGCGTAGAGGGAGTAGGCAATGAGCAGTTCTTC. Amino acid sequence: CASSVEGVGNEQFF.

This clone appeared a few times. The rearrangement links TRBV7-9 to TRBJ2-4; 9 nucleotides align to TRBD1. Germline CDR1 and CDR2: SEHNR and FQNEAQ (reference sequence). CDR3 length: 15 amino acids. V shed 5 bases, J shed 4 bases, and the junction held 6 bases outside the gene matches. For the CDR3, the DNA is TGTGCCAGCAGCCGACAGGGGGGTGGGAAAAACATTCAGTACTTC. It codes for CASSRQGGGKNIQYF.

The chain uses TRBV30 and TRBJ2-1, with 8 bases identical to TRBD1. V lost 2 bases, J lost 6 bases, and 12 bases stayed unmatched. Germline CDR1 is GTSNPN and CDR2 is SVGIG (reference sequence). The CDR3 contains 16 residues. This chain's CDR3 is CAWSRYPGGRVNEQFF. The CDR3 DNA is TGTGCCTGGAGTAGGTATCCAGGGGGCCGCGTCAATGAGCAGTTCTTC.

This clone occurred once. The chain recombines TRBV28 with TRBJ2-7; TRBD2 aligns across 13 bases. The CDR3 totals 17 residues. Germline V gives CDR1 MDHEN, CDR2 SYDVKM. The J segment lost 4 bases and the V segment lost 5 bases, leaving 11 bases of the junction unmatched. The CDR3 region has the DNA TGTGCCAGCAGTCTACTACGAGGGACTAGCGGGGTATACGAGCAGTACTTC. Protein: CASSLLRGTSGVYEQYF. Variable domain in full (rest from reference TRBV28 and TRBJ2-7): DVKVTQSSRYLVKRTGEKVFLECVQDMDHENMFWYRQDPGLGLRLIYFSYDVKMKEKGDIPEGYSVSREKKERFSLILESASTNQTSMYLCASSLLRGTSGVYEQYFGPGTRLTVT.